This TCR beta chain was observed in a study of T cells after posttransplantation cyclophosphamide. Germline CDR1 SGHVS, CDR2 FQNEAQ. This CDR3 spans 15 amino acids. V was pared by 5 bases and J by 9 bases, with 20 bases between. As regards this clone: What it recognizes is unknown.

General observations from the study: Blood and skin or GI T cell repertoires showed limited TRB overlap. Donor-recipient repertoire similarity was low at 1-2 months, rising over year one. After PTCy, TRB diversity resembled that of CNI/methotrexate controls.

Measured with immunoSEQ multiplex PCR; TCRdb has only the in-frame clones, and not every one. This table holds 25,000 to 35,000 clones, 80% to 90% found once. The material sequenced was PBMCs. The rearrangement links TRBV7-8 to TRBJ2-4; D uncertain. The receptor was isolated from a woman aged 40 to 50 with a blood cancer, CMV-positive, and with a related stem cell donor. CDR3 in DNA: TGTGCCAGCAGCCTCGTGAACCCGTCTACTGGCATTCAGTACTTC. Translated: CASSLVNPSTGIQYF.